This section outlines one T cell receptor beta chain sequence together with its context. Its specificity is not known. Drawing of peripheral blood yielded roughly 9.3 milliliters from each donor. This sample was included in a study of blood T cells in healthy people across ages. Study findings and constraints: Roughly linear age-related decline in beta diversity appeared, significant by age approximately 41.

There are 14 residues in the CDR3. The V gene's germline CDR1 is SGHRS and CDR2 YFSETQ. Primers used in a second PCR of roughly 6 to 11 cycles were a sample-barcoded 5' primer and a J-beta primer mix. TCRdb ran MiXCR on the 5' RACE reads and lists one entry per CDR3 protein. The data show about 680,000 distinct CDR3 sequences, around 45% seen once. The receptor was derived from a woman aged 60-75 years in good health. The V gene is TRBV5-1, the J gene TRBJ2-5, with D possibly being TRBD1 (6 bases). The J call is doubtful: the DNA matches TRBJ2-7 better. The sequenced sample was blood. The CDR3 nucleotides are TGCGCCAGCAGCTCAAATACAGGGTCCGACGAGCAGTACTTC. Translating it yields CASSSNTGSDEQYF.